This note documents a single T cell receptor beta chain sequence. This entry comes from a study of T cell clusters in autoimmune cytopenias. TRB amplification used 250 ng of peripheral blood genomic DNA. One tube held mixed TRB-A and TRB-B primer pools for touch-down PCR. Reprocessing the multiplex PCR reads, TCRdb reports a single entry for every CDR3 protein and omits DNA. Its listing shows 4,500 to 5,500 distinct CDR3 sequences. This sample was shared with a second study, whose subject was T cell repertoires in aging, cancer and after chemotherapy. Turning to that study: Median generation probability rose over the chemotherapy interval in each cancer cohort, suggesting rebound thymic output.

The sequenced sample consisted of peripheral blood. The sequence was obtained from a human donor in good health.

CDR3 residues: CAWRKGDYGYTF. The chain links TRBV30 to TRBJ1-2; TCRdb names TRBD1, which stays unverified in the absence of DNA. The CDR3 has 12 amino acids. Looked up from germline, CDR1 is GTSNPN and CDR2 is SVGIG (reference sequence).